Each of the 18 T cell receptor beta chains below was sequenced from the same sample in a study of STAT3 mutations in large granular lymphocyte leukemia. Assay used: immunoSEQ multiplex PCR; TCRdb lists only in-frame clones, some missing. The sample yields 6,500 to 9,500 clones, 75% seen once. General study findings and limits: Every T-cell large granular lymphocyte leukemia patient had at least one immunodominant TCR beta clonotype.

For these TCRs, the target antigens are not known. Source material: peripheral blood mononuclear cells. The receptors shown here come from a woman between 40 and 50 years old with T-cell large granular lymphocyte leukemia. Some clones in this sample may be carry-over from other donors' samples.

The V gene is TRBV5-1, the J gene TRBJ2-7; 8 nucleotides line up with TRBD1. CDR1 is SGHRS, CDR2 YFSETQ, per germline. After removal of 4 bases from V and 2 bases from J, the junction contained 8 bases not matched to a gene. The CDR3 covers 15 residues. In nucleotides, the CDR3 is TGCGCCAGCAGCCCCCGGACAGGGATGACCTACGAGCAGTACTTC. It codes for CASSPRTGMTYEQYF.

The chain links TRBV10-3 to TRBJ2-1, with D perhaps TRBD1 or TRBD2 (5 bases each). Germline CDR1 reads ENHRY; CDR2 reads SYGVKD. V gave up 4 bases and J gave up 0 bases, with 13 bases separating them. The CDR3 runs to 16 residues. The CDR3 DNA reads TGTGCCATCAGTGGGGTAACGGGGCGCTCCTACAATGAGCAGTTCTTC. This encodes CAISGVTGRSYNEQFF.

This clone was seen a few times. This chain uses TRBV2 with TRBJ1-1; D call uncertain. Germline assignment: CDR1 SNHLY and CDR2 FYNNEI. Trimming left V 2 bases short and J 9 bases short, with 4 bases between. The CDR3 loop spans 10 amino acids. The CDR3 is CASSEQKAFF. In DNA, the CDR3 is TGTGCCAGCAGTGAACAGAAAGCTTTCTTT.

Here the CDR3 DNA reads TGTGCCAGCAGCCTCCTGCGGGGGGCGCAGTACTTC. This sequence encodes CASSLLRGAQYF. The V gene is TRBV5-5, the J gene TRBJ2-7; 8 positions agree with TRBD2. This CDR3 region has 12 residues. Germline V lookup: CDR1 SGHKS, CDR2 YYEKEE (reference sequence). Unmatched junction bases numbered 6, after V lost 4 bases and J lost 9 bases.

This clone came up a few times. This chain uses TRBV7-9 with TRBJ1-5, with D perhaps TRBD1 (6 bases). CDR3 size: 13 residues. Trimming removed 1 base from V and 9 bases from J, with 10 bases in between. The germline gives CDR1 SEHNR, CDR2 FQNEAQ (reference sequence). CDR3 bases: TGTGCCAGCAGCTTAGGAGGGGGTCGGCCCCAGCATTTT. It encodes CASSLGGGRPQHF. Filled out from reference TRBV7-9 and TRBJ1-5, the complete variable domain reads DTGVSQNPRHKITKRGQNVTFRCDPISEHNRLYWYRQTLGQGPEFLTYFQNEAQLEKSRLLSDRFSAERPKGSFSTLEIQRTEQGDSAMYLCASSLGGGRPQHFGDGTRLSIL.

This clone has a single count. The chain carries TRBV7-2 and TRBJ2-5; D is undetermined. Germline V lookup: CDR1 SGHTA, CDR2 FQGNSA. V was clipped by 1 base and J by 5 bases, with 14 bases between them. The CDR3 is made up of 15 amino acids. CDR3 sequence: CASSLVGPSLETQYF. The CDR3 bases are TGTGCCAGCAGCTTAGTAGGACCGTCCTTGGAGACCCAGTACTTC.

J is TRBJ2-4 and V is TRBV4-2; TRBD2 matches 11 bases. The V gene end was trimmed by 1 base and the J gene end by 8 bases; junction bases not matched to a gene: 10. The CDR3 totals 17 residues. Germline values: CDR1 LGHNA, CDR2 YNFKEQ. CDR3 residues: CASSQAARTSGSDIQYF. CDR3 coding DNA: TGTGCCAGCAGCCAAGCAGCCCGTACTAGCGGGAGCGACATTCAGTACTTC.

The chain has TRBV6-5 and TRBJ2-7; no firm D call. Germline CDR1 MNHEY, CDR2 SVGAGI. The CDR3 contains 15 residues. The V end was cut by 0 bases, the J end by 7 bases, with 16 bases between. The CDR3: CASSYSGGSSREQYF. For the CDR3, the DNA is TGTGCCAGCAGTTACTCGGGTGGGTCTAGTAGAGAGCAGTACTTC.

This chain uses TRBV18 with TRBJ1-1; no firm D call. V shed 3 bases and J shed 1 base, with 12 bases lying between them. CDR3 length: 15 amino acids. The germline gives CDR1 KGHSH, CDR2 LQKENI. The DNA for the CDR3 is TGTGCCAGCTCACCTACGGCAGGCGCGAACACTGAAGCTTTCTTT. Encoded protein: CASSPTAGANTEAFF.

Points on this clone: No conserved phenylalanine or tryptophan ends this CDR3, so it is likely a read error. No DNA is shown, since the ends of the CDR3 on it are uncertain; the CDR3 is the one TCRdb lists. The genes are TRBV20-1 and TRBJ1-2. From germline, CDR1 is DFQATT and CDR2 SNEGSKA (reference sequence). Both ends counted, the CDR3 spans 10 residues. This chain's CDR3 is CSASGHRGRL.

The chain carries TRBV5-1 and TRBJ1-5, with D perhaps matching TRBD1 (5 bases). Trimming left V 5 bases short and J 1 base short, with 10 bases between. CDR3 size: 14 residues. Germline V gene lookup returns CDR1 SGHRS and CDR2 YFSETQ. The CDR3 reads CASSSGLSNQPQHF. DNA of the CDR3: TGCGCCAGCAGTTCGGGGCTGAGCAATCAGCCCCAGCATTTT.

J is TRBJ2-1 and V is TRBV5-1; 10 positions match TRBD2. The CDR3 runs 14 residues. V gave up 5 bases and J gave up 3 bases; unmatched junction bases: 2. Germline V lookup: CDR1 SGHRS, CDR2 YFSETQ. CDR3 loop: CASRRTSGYNEQFF. The CDR3, as DNA: TGCGCCAGCAGAAGGACTAGCGGCTACAATGAGCAGTTCTTC.

This rearrangement joins TRBV5-4 to TRBJ2-5; D is possibly TRBD2 (6 bases). CDR1 is SGHNT, CDR2 YYREEE, per germline (reference sequence). V was cut by 5 bases and J by 2 bases, with 16 bases left in between. The CDR3 runs 15 residues. The CDR3 reads CASSTQGGGQETQYF. The CDR3 bases are TGTGCCAGCAGTACCCAGGGAGGTGGGCAAGAGACCCAGTACTTC.

This clone was counted a single time. The V call is TRBV18, the J call TRBJ1-2; no clear D. This CDR3 has 14 amino acids. CDR1 is KGHSH and CDR2 is LQKENI in the germline V gene. Trimming took 1 base from V and 4 from J, leaving 10 bases between them. CDR3: CASSPRADAYGYTF. The CDR3 DNA sequence: TGTGCCAGCTCACCACGGGCGGACGCCTATGGCTACACCTTC.

The rearrangement uses TRBV6-5 and TRBJ2-3; 7 nucleotides match TRBD2. The CDR3 is 14 residues long. CDR1 is MNHEY and CDR2 is SVGAGI in the germline V gene. The V gene end was trimmed by 1 base and the J gene end by 4 bases; junction bases not matched to a gene: 2. CDR3 in DNA: TGTGCCAGCAGTTACTTGGGGAGGGCAGATACGCAGTATTTT. The encoded protein is CASSYLGRADTQYF.

This clone turned up a few times. The gene calls are TRBV5-1 and TRBJ1-2, with 11 bases matching TRBD1. CDR3 length: 14 residues. CDR1 is SGHRS and CDR2 is YFSETQ in the germline V gene. The ends lost 4 bases at V and 8 bases at J; junction bases unmatched: 7. The CDR3 loop is CASSTGQGAEGYTF. CDR3 in DNA: TGCGCCAGCAGCACAGGACAGGGGGCGGAAGGCTACACCTTC.

This chain joins TRBV18 and TRBJ2-7; 8 nucleotides align to TRBD1. There are 13 residues in the CDR3. J was trimmed by 7 bases and V by 3 bases; bases with no gene match: 5. Germline V gene data show CDR1 as KGHSH and CDR2 as LQKENI. CDR3 region: CASSPDRAEEQYF. Written as DNA, the CDR3 is TGTGCCAGCTCACCGGACAGGGCCGAAGAGCAGTACTTC.

The J gene is TRBJ2-5, the V gene TRBV5-1; D gene unclear. This CDR3 contains 14 residues. Between the trimmed V and J ends, which lost 0 bases and 1 base, there was a span of 7 bases. CDR1 SGHRS and CDR2 YFSETQ come from the germline V gene. The CDR3 DNA is TGCGCCAGCAGCTTGGGGGTCCCCCAAGAGACCCAGTACTTC. Protein product: CASSLGVPQETQYF.